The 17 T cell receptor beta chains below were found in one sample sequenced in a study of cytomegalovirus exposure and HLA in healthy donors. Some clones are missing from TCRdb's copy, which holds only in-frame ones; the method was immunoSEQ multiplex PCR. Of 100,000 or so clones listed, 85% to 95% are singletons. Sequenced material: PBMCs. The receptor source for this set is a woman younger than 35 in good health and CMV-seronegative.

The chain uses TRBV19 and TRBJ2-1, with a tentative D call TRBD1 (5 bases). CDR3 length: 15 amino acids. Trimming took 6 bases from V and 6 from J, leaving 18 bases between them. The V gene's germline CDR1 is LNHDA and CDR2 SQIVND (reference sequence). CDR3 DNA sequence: TGTGCCAGTAGGCTACAGGCTATCCTAGGCAATGAGCAGTTCTTC. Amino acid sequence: CASRLQAILGNEQFF. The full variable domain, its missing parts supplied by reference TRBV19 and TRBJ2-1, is DGGITQSPKYLFRKEGQNVTLSCEQNLNHDAMYWYRQDPGQGLRLIYYSQIVNDFQKGDIAEGYSVSREKKESFPLTVTSAQKNPTAFYLCASRLQAILGNEQFFGPGTRLTVL.

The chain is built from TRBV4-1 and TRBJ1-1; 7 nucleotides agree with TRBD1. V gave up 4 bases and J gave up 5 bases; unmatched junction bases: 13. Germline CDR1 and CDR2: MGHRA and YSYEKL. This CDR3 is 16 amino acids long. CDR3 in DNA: TGCGCCAGCAGCCGTCCAATCTCCGGGACAGAAACTGAAGCTTTCTTT. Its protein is CASSRPISGTETEAFF.

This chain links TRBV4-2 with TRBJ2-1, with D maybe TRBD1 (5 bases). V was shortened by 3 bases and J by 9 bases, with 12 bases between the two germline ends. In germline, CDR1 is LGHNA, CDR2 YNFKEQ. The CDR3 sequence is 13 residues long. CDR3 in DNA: TGTGCCAGCAGCCAGGGGCTGGGTAGTGAGCAGTTCTTC. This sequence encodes CASSQGLGSEQFF.

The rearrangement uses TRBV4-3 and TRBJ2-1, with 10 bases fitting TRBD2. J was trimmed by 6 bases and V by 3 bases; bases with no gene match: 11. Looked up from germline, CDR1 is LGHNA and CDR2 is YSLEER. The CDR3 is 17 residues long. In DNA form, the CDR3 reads TGCGCCAGCAGCCACGGTACCTCTAGCGGGAGCCTCAATGAGCAGTTCTTC. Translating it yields CASSHGTSSGSLNEQFF.

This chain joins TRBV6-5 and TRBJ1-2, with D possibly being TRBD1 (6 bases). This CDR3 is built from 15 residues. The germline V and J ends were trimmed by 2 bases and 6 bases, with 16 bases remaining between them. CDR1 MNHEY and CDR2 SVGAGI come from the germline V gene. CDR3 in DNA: TGTGCCAGCAGTTACGGAAACGGGGGGCAAGATGGCTACACCTTC. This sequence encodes CASSYGNGGQDGYTF.

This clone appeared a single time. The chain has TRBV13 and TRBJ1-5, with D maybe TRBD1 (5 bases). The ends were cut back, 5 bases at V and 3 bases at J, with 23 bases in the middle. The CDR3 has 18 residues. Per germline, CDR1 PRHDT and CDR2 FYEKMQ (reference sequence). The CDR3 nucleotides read TGTGCCAGCAGCCCCATTCTTCCATTTCAGGGCATCAATCAGCCCCAGCATTTT. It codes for CASSPILPFQGINQPQHF.

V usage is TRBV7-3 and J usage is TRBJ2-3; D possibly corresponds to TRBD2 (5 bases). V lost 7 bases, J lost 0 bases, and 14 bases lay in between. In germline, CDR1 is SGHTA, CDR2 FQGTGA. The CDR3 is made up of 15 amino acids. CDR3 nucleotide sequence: TGTGCCAGCACCCGATTCGGGGAAAGCACAGATACGCAGTATTTT. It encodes CASTRFGESTDTQYF.

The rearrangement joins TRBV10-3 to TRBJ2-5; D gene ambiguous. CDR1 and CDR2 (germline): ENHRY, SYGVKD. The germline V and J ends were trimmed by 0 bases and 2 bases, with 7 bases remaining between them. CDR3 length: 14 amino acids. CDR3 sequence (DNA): TGTGCCATCAGTGAGTCGCGGCAGCAAGAGACCCAGTACTTC. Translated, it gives CAISESRQQETQYF.

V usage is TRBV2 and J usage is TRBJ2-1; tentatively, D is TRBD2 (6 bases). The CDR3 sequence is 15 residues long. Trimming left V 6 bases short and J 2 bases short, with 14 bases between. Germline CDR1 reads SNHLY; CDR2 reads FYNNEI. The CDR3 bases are TGTGCCAGCAGGGGGACTCCCCGAACCTACAATGAGCAGTTCTTC. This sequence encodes CASRGTPRTYNEQFF.

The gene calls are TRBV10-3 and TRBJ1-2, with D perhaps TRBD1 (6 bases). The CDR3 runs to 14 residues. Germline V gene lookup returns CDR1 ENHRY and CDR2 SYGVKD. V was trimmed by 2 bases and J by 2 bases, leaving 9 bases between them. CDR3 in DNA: TGTGCCATCAGTGAGCCCGGACAGAACTATGGCTACACCTTC. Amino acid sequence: CAISEPGQNYGYTF.

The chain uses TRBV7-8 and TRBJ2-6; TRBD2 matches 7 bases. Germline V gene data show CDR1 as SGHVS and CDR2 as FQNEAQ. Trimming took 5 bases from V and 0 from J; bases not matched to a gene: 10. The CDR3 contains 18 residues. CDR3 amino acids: CASSLSSGRSSGANVLTF. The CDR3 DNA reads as TGTGCCAGCAGCCTTTCTAGCGGAAGGAGCTCTGGGGCCAACGTCCTGACTTTC.

The CDR3 DNA reads TGTGCCAGCAGTTCTCGAGAGACCCAGTACTTC. Translated: CASSSRETQYF. The V call is TRBV6-5, the J call TRBJ2-5; D is ambiguous. The ends were cut back, 4 bases at V and 4 bases at J, with 4 bases in the middle. CDR3 length: 11 residues. In germline, CDR1 is MNHEY, CDR2 SVGAGI.

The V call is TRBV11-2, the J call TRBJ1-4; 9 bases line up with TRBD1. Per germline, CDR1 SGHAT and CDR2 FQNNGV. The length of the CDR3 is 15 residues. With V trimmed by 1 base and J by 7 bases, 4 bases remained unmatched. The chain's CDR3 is CASSLGGQGSEKLFF. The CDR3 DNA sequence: TGTGCCAGCAGCTTAGGGGGACAGGGTAGTGAAAAACTGTTTTTT. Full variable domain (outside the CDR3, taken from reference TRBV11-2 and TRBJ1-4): EAGVAQSPRYKIIEKRQSVAFWCNPISGHATLYWYQQILGQGPKLLIQFQNNGVVDDSQLPKDRFSAERLKGVDSTLKIQPAKLEDSAVYLCASSLGGQGSEKLFFGSGTQLSVL.

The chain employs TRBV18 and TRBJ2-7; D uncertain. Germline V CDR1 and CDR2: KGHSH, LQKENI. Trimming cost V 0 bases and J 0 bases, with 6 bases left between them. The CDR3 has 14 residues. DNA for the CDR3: TGTGCCAGCTCACCACCGAGTACCTCCTACGAGCAGTACTTC. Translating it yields CASSPPSTSYEQYF.

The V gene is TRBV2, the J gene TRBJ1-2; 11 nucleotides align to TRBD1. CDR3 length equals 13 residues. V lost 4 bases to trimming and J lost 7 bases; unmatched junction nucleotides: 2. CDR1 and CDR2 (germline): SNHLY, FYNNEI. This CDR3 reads CASSGTGGTGYTF. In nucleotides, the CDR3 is TGTGCCAGCAGTGGGACAGGGGGCACTGGCTACACCTTC.

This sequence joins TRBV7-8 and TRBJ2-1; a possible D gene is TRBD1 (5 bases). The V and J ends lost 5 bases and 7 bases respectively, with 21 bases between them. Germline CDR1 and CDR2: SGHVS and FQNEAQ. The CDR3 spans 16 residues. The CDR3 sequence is CASSAAGPNDRNEQFF. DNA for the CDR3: TGTGCCAGCAGCGCCGCAGGGCCCAATGACAGAAATGAGCAGTTCTTC.

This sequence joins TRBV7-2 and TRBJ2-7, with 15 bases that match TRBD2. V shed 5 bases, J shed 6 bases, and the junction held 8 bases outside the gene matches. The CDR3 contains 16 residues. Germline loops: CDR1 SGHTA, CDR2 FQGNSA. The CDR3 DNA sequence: TGTGCCAGCAGCCCCGGAGGACTAGCGGGAGGGGGCGAGCAGTACTTC. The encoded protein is CASSPGGLAGGGEQYF.